This T cell receptor beta chain was recovered during a study of shared clonotypes between healthy human individuals. Whole-study results and caveats: Relative to memory subsets, naive subsets generally showed larger estimated richness.

Every donor was a Caucasian adult from Nashville, Tennessee. Libraries were prepared by immunoSEQ multiplex PCR; TCRdb keeps only in-frame clonotypes and omits some of them. The sample lists under 2.5 million clones, 80% to 95% seen once, with 0.37% in the top ten. This clone was found a few times. Its matching antigen is unknown. Germline CDR1 LNHDA, CDR2 SQIVND (reference sequence). Trimming stripped 4 bases from V and 3 bases from J, with 15 bases between. This CDR3 has 15 amino acids. This clonotype was sampled from a man aged 18 to 29 in good health. Some clones in this sample may be carry-over from other donors' samples. Specimen: naive CD4+ T cells from PBMCs. Indicated subset: CD45RA+ positively selected. This sequence joins TRBV19 and TRBJ1-1; possible D gene TRBD1, 5 bases. The CDR3 spells CASSRADLRDTEAFF. Written as DNA, the CDR3 is TGTGCCAGTAGTAGAGCAGATCTCAGGGACACTGAAGCTTTCTTT.